Detailed here is one T cell receptor (beta chain). Its target is not known. A read error may account for a junction end that differs from germline. This sample was included in a study of blood T cells in healthy people across ages. Study findings and constraints: Naive and antigen-experienced cells could not be conclusively compared, given unsorted PBMCs. Long-lived donors had more naive CD4+ cells and higher diversity than aged donors. CMV status of donors was unknown, possibly confounding expanded clonotype changes.

Through a sample-barcoded 5' primer and a J-beta primer mix, a second PCR was run for roughly 6 to 12 cycles. TCRdb itself ran the 5' RACE reads through MiXCR, one entry per CDR3 protein. This table has around 1.5 million distinct CDR3 sequences, approximately 59% appearing once. Per the germline V gene, CDR1 is MGHRA and CDR2 is YSYEKL. This CDR3 comprises 15 residues. This clonotype was obtained from a man aged 18-30 years in good health. The sequencing sample was made of blood. The genes are TRBV4-1 and TRBJ2-1, with TRBD2 identical over 7 bases. CDR3 loop: CASSQGASGQDEQFF. The DNA of the CDR3 is TGCGCCAGCAGTCAAGGGGCTAGCGGTCAGGATGAGCAGTTCTTC.